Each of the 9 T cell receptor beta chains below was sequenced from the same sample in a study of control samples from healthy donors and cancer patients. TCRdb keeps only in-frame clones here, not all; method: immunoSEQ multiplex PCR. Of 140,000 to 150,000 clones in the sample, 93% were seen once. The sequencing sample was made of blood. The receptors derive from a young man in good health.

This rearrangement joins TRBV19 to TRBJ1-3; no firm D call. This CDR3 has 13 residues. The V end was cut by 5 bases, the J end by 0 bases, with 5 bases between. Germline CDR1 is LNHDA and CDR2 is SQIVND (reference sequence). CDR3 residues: CASSLSSGNTIYF. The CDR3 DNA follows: TGTGCCAGTAGTTTATCCTCTGGAAACACCATATATTTT.

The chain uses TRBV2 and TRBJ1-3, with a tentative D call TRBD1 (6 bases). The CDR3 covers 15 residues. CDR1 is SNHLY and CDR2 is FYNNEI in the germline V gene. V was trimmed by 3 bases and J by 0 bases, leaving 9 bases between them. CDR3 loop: CASSEDRYSGNTIYF. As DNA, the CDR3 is TGTGCCAGCAGTGAGGACAGATACTCTGGAAACACCATATATTTT.

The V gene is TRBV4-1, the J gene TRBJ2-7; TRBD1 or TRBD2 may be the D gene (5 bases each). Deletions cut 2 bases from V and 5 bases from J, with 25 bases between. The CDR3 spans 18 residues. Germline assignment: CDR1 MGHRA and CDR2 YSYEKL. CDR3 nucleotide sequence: TGCGCCAGCAGCCAAAAAGGGATTGGGACCCTTCTTCGCGACGAGCAGTACTTC. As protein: CASSQKGIGTLLRDEQYF.

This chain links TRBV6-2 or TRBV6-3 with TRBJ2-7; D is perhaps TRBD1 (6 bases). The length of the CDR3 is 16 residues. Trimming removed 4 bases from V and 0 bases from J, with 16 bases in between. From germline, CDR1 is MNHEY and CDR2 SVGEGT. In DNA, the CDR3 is TGTGCCAGCAGTTCGCACCGGGACAACCCCTCCTACGAGCAGTACTTC. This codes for CASSSHRDNPSYEQYF.

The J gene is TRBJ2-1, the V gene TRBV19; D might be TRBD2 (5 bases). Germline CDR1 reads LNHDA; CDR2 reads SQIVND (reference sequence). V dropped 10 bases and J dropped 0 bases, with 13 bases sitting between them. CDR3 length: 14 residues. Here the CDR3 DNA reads TGTGCCACTTCTTTAACTAGCTCCTACAATGAGCAGTTCTTC. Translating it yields CATSLTSSYNEQFF.

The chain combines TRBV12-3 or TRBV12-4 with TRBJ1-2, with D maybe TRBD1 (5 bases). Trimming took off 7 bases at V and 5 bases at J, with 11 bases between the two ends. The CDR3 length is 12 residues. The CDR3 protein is CASTGEGYGYTF. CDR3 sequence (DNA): TGTGCCAGCACGGGGGAAGGGTATGGCTACACCTTC.

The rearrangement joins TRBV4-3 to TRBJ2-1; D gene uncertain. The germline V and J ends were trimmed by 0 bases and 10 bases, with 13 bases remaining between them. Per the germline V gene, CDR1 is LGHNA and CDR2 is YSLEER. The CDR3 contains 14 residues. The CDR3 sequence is CASSQEVGSAEQFF. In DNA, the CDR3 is TGCGCCAGCAGCCAAGAGGTTGGGTCGGCCGAGCAGTTCTTC.

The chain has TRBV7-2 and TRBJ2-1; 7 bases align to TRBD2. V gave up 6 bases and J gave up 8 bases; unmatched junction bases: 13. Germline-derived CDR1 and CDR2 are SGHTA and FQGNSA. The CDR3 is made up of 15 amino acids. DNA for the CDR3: TGTGCCAGCAGTCCCACGGGCGGGAGCTCCCATGAGCAGTTCTTC. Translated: CASSPTGGSSHEQFF. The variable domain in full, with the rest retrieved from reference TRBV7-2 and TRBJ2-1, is GAGVSQSPSNKVTEKGKDVELRCDPISGHTALYWYRQSLGQGLEFLIYFQGNSAPDKSGLPSDRFSAERTGGSVSTLTIQRTQQEDSAVYLCASSPTGGSSHEQFFGPGTRLTVL.

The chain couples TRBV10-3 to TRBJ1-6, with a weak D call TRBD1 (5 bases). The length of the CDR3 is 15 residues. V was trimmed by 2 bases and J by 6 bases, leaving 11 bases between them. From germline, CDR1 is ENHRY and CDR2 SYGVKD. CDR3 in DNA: TGTGCCATCAGTGAGGGGGCTAATCGTAATTCACCCCTCCACTTT. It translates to CAISEGANRNSPLHF.